The 14 T cell receptor beta chains in this list originate from one sample, sequenced in a study of T cell repertoires in cytomegalovirus infection (dated by TCRdb to the late 2010s). In the paper's terms, the treatment or condition label means: in vitro stimulation with specific CMV peptide epitopes to enrich CMV-specific T cells. The antigens for these receptors are not known. Sequencing used an Illumina HiSeq 1500. TCRdb took the public reads, trimmed them with fastp at Q25, ran MiXCR for clone calling and kept in-frame beta chains. Each entry merges the rows of one CDR3 protein and shows their most common DNA and genes. This sample comprises about 570,000 distinct CDR3 sequences, 40% of them detected only once. 48% of the sample is in the top ten clones. The material sequenced was cultured PBMCs, taken from culture after CMV antigen stimulation. Receptors originate from a human donor in good health (CMV status not recorded). Some clones in this sample may be carry-over from other donors' samples.

This sequence joins TRBV7-9 and TRBJ1-5; the D is unclear. This CDR3 is built from 12 residues. From germline, CDR1 is SEHNR and CDR2 FQNEAQ (reference sequence). Trimming left V 5 bases short and J 6 bases short, with 8 bases between. The CDR3 DNA reads as TGTGCCAGCAGCCCACATGGTCAGCCCCAGCATTTT. Amino acid sequence: CASSPHGQPQHF.

The rearrangement links TRBV15 to TRBJ1-2, with D unresolved. The V gene lost 0 bases and the J gene lost 5 bases, with 10 bases spanning the gap. This CDR3 has 14 amino acids. In germline, CDR1 is LNHNV, CDR2 YYDKDF (reference sequence). CDR3 sequence reads: CATSREGRVYGYTF. The DNA for the CDR3 is TGTGCCACCAGCAGAGAGGGCCGAGTTTATGGCTACACCTTC.

There are a few counts of this clonotype. The chain is built from TRBV6-1 and TRBJ1-1, with a weak D call TRBD1 (5 bases). There are 16 residues in the CDR3. Trimming left V 6 bases short and J 0 bases short, with 17 bases between. Germline V gene lookup returns CDR1 MNHNS and CDR2 SASEGT. CDR3 sequence (DNA): TGTGCCAGCAGCCCCGGGACGTATAATATGAACACTGAAGCTTTCTTT. As protein: CASSPGTYNMNTEAFF.

The J gene is TRBJ2-7, the V gene TRBV12-3 or TRBV12-4, with TRBD2 matching over 8 bases. Unmatched junction bases numbered 7, after V lost 6 bases and J lost 0 bases. The CDR3 is made up of 15 amino acids. The CDR3 bases are TGTGCCAGCAGGACCTACAGCGGGAGCTCCTACGAGCAGTACTTC. Protein sequence: CASRTYSGSSYEQYF.

The chain joins TRBV6-2 or TRBV6-3 to TRBJ2-1; a weak D match, TRBD2 (5 bases). V was shortened by 4 bases and J by 6 bases, with 13 bases between the two germline ends. Looked up from germline, CDR1 is MNHEY and CDR2 is SVGEGT. This CDR3 has 14 amino acids. CDR3 protein: CASSLDSPFNEQFF. In DNA, the CDR3 is TGTGCCAGCAGTTTGGACTCTCCATTCAATGAGCAGTTCTTC.

This clonotype is a singleton in its sample. This chain connects TRBV7-8 to TRBJ2-1; TRBD2 matches at 7 bases. This CDR3 has 15 residues. Trimming cost V 4 bases and J 5 bases; bases outside gene matches: 8. Germline-derived CDR1 and CDR2 are SGHVS and FQNEAQ. This chain's CDR3 is CASSSAGGSHNEQFF. The DNA for the CDR3 is TGTGCCAGCAGCTCTGCTGGCGGGAGCCACAATGAGCAGTTCTTC.

This chain links TRBV19 with TRBJ2-1; no clear D gene. There are 12 residues in the CDR3. The V gene lost 0 bases and the J gene lost 7 bases, with 4 bases spanning the gap. Germline assignment: CDR1 LNHDA and CDR2 SQIVND (reference sequence). The CDR3 coding sequence is TGTGCCAGTAGTATAGAGGATAATGAGCAGTTCTTC. Its protein product is CASSIEDNEQFF.

Concerning this clonotype: Relative to the germline gene, one junction end is altered; a read error may explain this. The chain recombines TRBV4-1 with TRBJ2-6, with D maybe TRBD2 (6 bases). CDR1 MGHRA and CDR2 YSYEKL come from the germline V gene. This CDR3 spans 18 amino acids. CDR3 coding DNA: TGTGCCAGCAGGACCTCTGGCGGGGTGGGGTCTGGGGCCAACGTCCTGACTTTC. Amino acid sequence: CASRTSGGVGSGANVLTF.

The chain joins TRBV20-1 to TRBJ2-1, with D possibly TRBD2 on 7 matching bases. The length of the CDR3 is 12 residues. From germline, CDR1 is DFQATT and CDR2 SNEGSKA (reference sequence). The CDR3 region has the DNA TGCAGCTGCGGGGGCCTTACCAATGAGCAGTTCTTC. It codes for CSCGGLTNEQFF.

This clonotype has only a few counts. V is TRBV6-8 and J is TRBJ2-5, with a possible D match to TRBD1 (5 bases). Germline V gene data show CDR1 as MNHGY and CDR2 as SAAAGT. CDR3 length equals 13 residues. V gave up 7 bases and J gave up 4 bases, with 13 bases separating them. Written as DNA, the CDR3 is TGTGCCAGCACCGGACACTTCGGAGAGACCCAGTACTTC. Encoded protein: CASTGHFGETQYF.

CDR3 amino acids: CSASAGPPYNEQFF. In DNA, the CDR3 is TGCAGTGCTAGTGCGGGACCCCCGTACAATGAGCAGTTCTTC. The chain employs TRBV20-1 and TRBJ2-1, with D perhaps TRBD2 (6 bases). Germline V gives CDR1 DFQATT, CDR2 SNEGSKA (reference sequence). Trimming took 3 bases from V and 4 from J, leaving 13 bases between them. The CDR3 has 14 amino acids.

The chain employs TRBV12-3 or TRBV12-4 and TRBJ2-3; no reliable D call. V was clipped by 7 bases and J by 5 bases, with 13 bases between them. The length of the CDR3 is 13 residues. The CDR3 nucleotides read TGTGCCAGCACCCCCGGGTATCAAGATACGCAGTATTTT. Protein sequence: CASTPGYQDTQYF.

This clonotype has just a few counts. J is TRBJ1-5 and V is TRBV7-9; weak D call: TRBD1 (5 bases). The V and J ends lost 10 bases and 1 base respectively, with 14 bases between them. Germline values: CDR1 SEHNR, CDR2 FQNEAQ (reference sequence). The CDR3 contains 14 residues. CDR3 amino acids: CATGPGHSNQPQHF. The CDR3, as DNA: TGTGCCACCGGGCCGGGGCACAGCAATCAGCCCCAGCATTTT.

The table lists this clonotype with a few counts. The chain carries TRBV7-9 and TRBJ2-1; D possibly matches TRBD1 or TRBD2 (6 bases each). Germline V gene sequence: CDR1 SEHNR, CDR2 FQNEAQ (reference sequence). The CDR3 is 17 amino acids. V was trimmed by 4 bases and J by 7 bases, leaving 23 bases between them. The CDR3 region is CASSSAFYREDKNEQFF. In DNA form, the CDR3 reads TGTGCCAGCAGCTCAGCTTTTTACAGGGAGGACAAAAATGAGCAGTTCTTC.